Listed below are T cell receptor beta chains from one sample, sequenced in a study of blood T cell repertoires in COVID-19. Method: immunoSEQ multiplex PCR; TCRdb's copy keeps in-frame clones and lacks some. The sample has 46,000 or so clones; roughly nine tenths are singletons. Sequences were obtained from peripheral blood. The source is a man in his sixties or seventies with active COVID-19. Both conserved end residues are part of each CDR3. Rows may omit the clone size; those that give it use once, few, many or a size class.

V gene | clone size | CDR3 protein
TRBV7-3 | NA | CASSLTSGSLSRYNEQFF
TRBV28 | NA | CASRGTGGSYGYTF
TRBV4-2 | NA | CASRFRSYNSPLHF
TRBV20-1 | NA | CSASASGRSTDTQYF
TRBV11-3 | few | CASSDRGREETQYF
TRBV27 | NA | CASSLSLLGPSVF
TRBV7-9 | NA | CASSLALTGQGVGDNEQFF
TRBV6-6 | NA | CASIGGNYGYTF
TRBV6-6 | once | CASRTGGSSGANVLTF
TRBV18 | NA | CASSLSLAGAYNEQFF
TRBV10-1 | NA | CASSARGEDGYTF
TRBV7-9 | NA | CASSSDRIPSPLHF
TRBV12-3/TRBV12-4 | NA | CASSSQGYEQYF
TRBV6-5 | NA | CASSYRSGGASDTQYF
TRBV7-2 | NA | CASSTIRTRENTEAFF
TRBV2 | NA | CASTVEGAGNTIYF
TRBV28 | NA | CASSWRGWRTNEQFF
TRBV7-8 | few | CASSRRQGHSPLHF
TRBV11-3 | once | CASKAGAGDYNEQFF
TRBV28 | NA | CASSLWGQGIYEQYF
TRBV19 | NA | CASSINIYNEQFF
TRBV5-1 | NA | CASSLGQGMNTGELFF
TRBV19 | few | CASSRTGRHTEAFF
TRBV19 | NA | CASSPWDSYEQYF
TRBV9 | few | CASSEWGVAGVNEQFF
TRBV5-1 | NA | CASRQREGLENEQYF
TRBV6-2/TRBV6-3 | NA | CASSYISTNEQFF
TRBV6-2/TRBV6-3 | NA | CASSYPGQTNYGYTF
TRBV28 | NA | CASSLVVPVSGDGYTF
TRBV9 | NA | CASSIGTGRTYEQYF
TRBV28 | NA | CASSLKELAGGRSEQFF
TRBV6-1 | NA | CASNQLETNEQFF
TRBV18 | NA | CASSPLTGPNEKLFF
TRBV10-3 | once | CAISDLGQGTDTQYF
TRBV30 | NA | CAWTFRGTYEQYF
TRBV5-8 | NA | CASIRDNNQPQHF
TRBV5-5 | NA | CASSLVGSGQETQYF
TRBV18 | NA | CASSPDRVGRETQYF
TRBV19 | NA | CASWAGGQPQHF
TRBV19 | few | CASSIQGNSPLHF
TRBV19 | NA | CASSIIAGTGPNLF
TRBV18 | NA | CASSPLSGQGAANEKLFF
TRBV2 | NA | CARTRAGESYNEQFF
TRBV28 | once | CASSRRDRNNEQFF
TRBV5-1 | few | CASSLAGLAGESYEQYF
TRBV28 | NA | CASSFERGGFNEQFF
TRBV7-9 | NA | CASSKDRVGNSPLHF
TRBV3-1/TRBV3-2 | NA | CASSQGPRGARGNTIYF